The rows below give T cell receptor beta chains drawn from one sample of a study of a mutant IDH1 vaccine in newly diagnosed glioma. The antigens these receptors bind are not known. The table came from immunoSEQ multiplex PCR; TCRdb's copy has only in-frame clones and leaves some out. Seen here are some 120,000 clones, roughly 77% observed once, and the top ten hold approximately 5%. The material was PBMCs, obtained from a glioma patient whose treatment included an IDH1 peptide vaccine. The origin of the receptors is a man aged 40-55 years with glioma. Each CDR3 is given with its conserved first and last residue. A D gene is named only where the DNA matches it firmly. Rows may omit the clone size; those that give it use once, few, many or a size class.

NA TRBJ2-5 TRBV10-3 TRBD1 CAISETGQERGQTQYF TGTGCCATCAGTGAGACCGGACAGGAAAGGGGGCAGACCCAGTACTTC
NA TRBJ1-2 TRBV19 TRBD1 CASSPGTVFNNGYTF TGTGCCAGTAGTCCGGGGACAGTATTCAATAATGGCTACACCTTC
NA TRBJ2-3 TRBV9 TRBD1 CASSDTGVRDAQYF TGTGCCAGCAGCGATACAGGGGTAAGAGATGCGCAGTATTTT
NA TRBJ1-2 TRBV6-5 NA CASSYSRAANYGYTF TGTGCCAGCAGTTACTCGAGGGCAGCTAACTATGGCTACACCTTC
NA TRBJ2-1 TRBV9 NA CASSVASQTYNEQFF TGTGCCAGCAGCGTAGCTTCCCAGACCTACAATGAGCAGTTCTTC
once TRBJ2-4 TRBV28 NA CASSPTGAKNIQYF TGTGCCAGCAGTCCGACAGGAGCCAAAAACATTCAGTACTTC
NA TRBJ1-3 TRBV4-2 NA CASSQELEGPNSGNTIYF TGTGCCAGCAGCCAAGAGTTGGAGGGCCCTAACTCTGGAAACACCATATATTTT
NA TRBJ2-4 TRBV28 NA CASSPPGGLAKNIQYF TGTGCCAGCAGTCCCCCCGGGGGTCTAGCCAAAAACATTCAGTACTTC
NA TRBJ1-2 TRBV5-8 NA CASSFDNYGYTF TGTGCCAGCAGCTTTGACAACTATGGCTACACCTTC
once TRBJ2-1 TRBV19 TRBD2 CASSIDLAGNNEQFF TGTGCCAGTAGTATAGATTTAGCGGGAAACAATGAGCAGTTCTTC
NA TRBJ1-4 TRBV19 NA CASSIRTAWNEKLFF TGTGCCAGTAGTATCCGGACAGCTTGGAATGAAAAACTGTTTTTT
NA TRBJ1-2 TRBV28 NA CASSPPGLLDQGYTF TGTGCCAGCAGTCCTCCGGGACTTCTTGACCAAGGCTACACCTTC
NA TRBJ2-7 TRBV7-9 TRBD1 CASSLTSRQGVEEQYF TGTGCCAGCAGCTTAACCAGCCGGCAGGGGGTTGAGGAGCAGTACTTC
NA TRBJ2-3 TRBV2 TRBD2 CASSGEAGGDYTDTQYF TGTGCCAGCAGTGGTGAGGCGGGGGGGGACTACACAGATACGCAGTATTTT
NA TRBJ2-3 TRBV7-8 NA CASSPDPNGQYF TGTGCCAGCAGCCCGGATCCCAACGGGCAGTATTTT
NA TRBJ1-2 TRBV5-1 NA CASSGGQPFYGYTF TGCGCCAGCAGCGGCGGACAGCCATTCTATGGCTACACCTTC
NA TRBJ1-3 TRBV5-6 TRBD1 CASRRGQGMTGNTIYF TGTGCCAGCAGGAGGGGACAGGGAATGACGGGGAACACCATATATTTT
NA TRBJ1-2 TRBV18 TRBD1 CASSGGQGTSNYGYTF TGTGCCAGCTCAGGCGGACAGGGGACCTCTAACTATGGCTACACCTTC
NA TRBJ1-2 TRBV5-4 TRBD1 CASSFKGGNYGYTF TGTGCCAGCAGCTTTAAAGGGGGCAACTATGGCTACACCTTC
once TRBJ1-2 TRBV25-1 NA CASSEMHWGYGYTF TGTGCCAGCAGTGAAATGCACTGGGGCTATGGCTACACCTTC
once TRBJ1-6 TRBV9 NA CASSVGTEKANSPLHF TGTGCCAGCAGCGTAGGGACAGAAAAAGCCAATTCACCCCTCCACTTT
NA TRBJ2-7 TRBV23-1 NA CASSLAEDYEQYF TGCGCCAGCAGTCTTGCGGAGGACTACGAGCAGTACTTC
few TRBJ1-1 TRBV5-4 TRBD1 CASSGVRQGNTEAFF TGTGCCAGCAGCGGGGTAAGACAGGGAAACACTGAAGCTTTCTTT
few TRBJ1-2 TRBV5-1 NA CASSSVGGRDGYTF TGCGCCAGCAGCAGCGTAGGAGGGAGGGATGGCTACACCTTC
NA TRBJ2-5 TRBV9 TRBD2 CASSVTSGIETQYF TGTGCCAGCAGCGTAACTAGCGGTATAGAGACCCAGTACTTC
few TRBJ1-1 TRBV28 TRBD1 CASSSPRGLDTEAFF TGTGCCAGCAGTTCCCCCAGGGGGCTGGACACTGAAGCTTTCTTT
NA TRBJ2-7 TRBV7-9 TRBD2 CASSFPGLAHEQYF TGTGCCAGCAGTTTCCCGGGACTAGCACACGAGCAGTACTTC
NA TRBJ2-3 TRBV4-2 TRBD2 CASSRVTSGISDTQYF TGTGCCAGCAGCCGGGTGACTAGCGGGATTTCAGATACGCAGTATTTT
NA TRBJ2-7 TRBV7-2 TRBD2 CASSLDLGGRASEQYF TGTGCCAGCAGCTTAGACTTGGGCGGGAGGGCTTCAGAGCAGTACTTC
NA TRBJ1-2 TRBV25-1 NA CASSEGVGAYGYTF TGTGCCAGCAGTGAAGGGGTAGGGGCATATGGCTACACCTTC
NA TRBJ2-7 TRBV4-3 NA CASSQDTSSYEQYF TGCGCCAGCAGCCAAGATACCAGCTCCTACGAGCAGTACTTC
once TRBJ2-1 TRBV5-1 NA CASSWGQSSSNEQFF TGCGCCAGCAGCTGGGGGCAGTCGTCAAGCAATGAGCAGTTCTTC
NA TRBJ2-5 TRBV30 NA CAWRRGVRETQYF TGTGCCTGGAGGCGAGGGGTGAGGGAGACCCAGTACTTC
NA TRBJ2-5 TRBV6-1 NA CASSEALGTPVETQYF TGTGCCAGCAGTGAAGCGCTAGGGACCCCAGTGGAGACCCAGTACTTC
NA TRBJ2-1 TRBV5-4 NA CASSPGQGGVVEQFF TGTGCCAGCAGCCCGGGACAAGGGGGGGTTGTTGAGCAGTTCTTC
NA TRBJ2-6 TRBV5-1 NA CASSPLRAGANVLTF TGCGCCAGCAGCCCCCTTAGGGCGGGGGCCAACGTCCTGACTTTC
NA TRBJ2-7 TRBV27 NA CASSLGRGRYEQYF TGTGCCAGCAGTTTAGGTCGGGGTAGGTACGAGCAGTACTTC
NA TRBJ2-4 TRBV7-9 TRBD2 CASSGTSGLSKNIQYF TGTGCCAGCAGCGGGACTAGCGGCCTGTCCAAAAACATTCAGTACTTC
NA TRBJ2-3 TRBV4-3 NA CASSQELGDTQYF TGCGCCAGCAGCCAAGAGTTGGGAGATACGCAGTATTTT